Below, 32 T cell receptor beta chains from the same sample are listed, as sequenced in a study of blood T cell repertoires in COVID-19. Clones were read by immunoSEQ multiplex PCR, and TCRdb kept only the in-frame ones, dropping some. This table has some 140,000 clones, 70% to 80% appearing once. Sequencing was performed on peripheral blood. Receptors originate from a man aged 55 to 69 who had recovered from COVID-19.

J is TRBJ2-4 and V is TRBV28; D remains unclear. Germline assignment: CDR1 MDHEN and CDR2 SYDVKM. The CDR3 sequence is 13 residues long. Trimming took 2 bases from V and 9 from J, leaving 11 bases between them. For the CDR3, the DNA is TGTGCCAGCAGTTTACCCGGATGGAGCATTCAGTACTTC. It encodes CASSLPGWSIQYF.

The chain joins TRBV4-3 to TRBJ1-5; D is unresolved. From germline, CDR1 is LGHNA and CDR2 YSLEER. This CDR3 region has 15 residues. V was trimmed by 0 bases and J by 4 bases, leaving 10 bases between them. CDR3 DNA: TGCGCCAGCAGCCAAGACGTTAGGAGGAATCAGCCCCAGCATTTT. Encoded protein: CASSQDVRRNQPQHF.

The CDR3 here is CATSRGSRGYEQYF. CDR3 in DNA: TGTGCCACCAGCAGAGGGAGCAGGGGCTACGAGCAGTACTTC. The J gene is TRBJ2-7, the V gene TRBV15; possibly TRBD1 for D (6 bases). The CDR3 spans 14 residues. Germline assignment: CDR1 LNHNV and CDR2 YYDKDF (reference sequence). Trimming shortened V by 1 base and J by 3 bases, and 10 bases separated the two germline ends.

This clone was observed once. The V call is TRBV5-1, the J call TRBJ1-2; D not certain. The CDR3 extends over 13 amino acids. The germline gives CDR1 SGHRS, CDR2 YFSETQ. V dropped 4 bases and J dropped 2 bases, with 9 bases sitting between them. The CDR3 region has the DNA TGCGCCAGCAGCGGGGAGGGAAACTATGGCTACACCTTC. The encoded protein is CASSGEGNYGYTF.

This clone has only a few counts. The chain carries TRBV5-4 and TRBJ1-6; 7 bases agree with TRBD1. Germline CDR1 SGHNT, CDR2 YYREEE (reference sequence). J gave up 10 bases and V 5 bases, and 15 bases lay outside the gene matches. This CDR3 is 16 amino acids long. Here the CDR3 DNA reads TGTGCCAGCAGTTTAAAGGGGGCGAGCACGAACTCACCCCTCCACTTT. It specifies CASSLKGASTNSPLHF.

This chain links TRBV6-2 or TRBV6-3 with TRBJ1-5, with no clear D. The V and J ends lost 6 bases and 4 bases respectively, with 10 bases between them. This CDR3 region has 13 residues. Germline CDR1 and CDR2: MNHEY and SVGEGT. This chain's CDR3 is CASSGGRNQPQHF. CDR3 sequence (DNA): TGTGCCAGCAGCGGCGGGCGGAATCAGCCCCAGCATTTT.

This clone was recorded a few times. V is TRBV19 and J is TRBJ1-4, with TRBD1 as a possible D gene (6 bases). Germline V CDR1 and CDR2: LNHDA, SQIVND (reference sequence). Trimming pared 0 bases from V and 0 bases from J, leaving 23 bases between. The CDR3 length is 21 residues. The CDR3 bases are TGTGCCAGTAGTATAGATCCGCCAAGCGGACAGACGAGTGCAACTAATGAAAAACTGTTTTTT. Amino acid sequence: CASSIDPPSGQTSATNEKLFF.

The genes are TRBV6-5 and TRBJ2-3; 7 positions agree with TRBD1. Unmatched junction bases numbered 4, after V lost 4 bases and J lost 9 bases. CDR1 is MNHEY, CDR2 SVGAGI, per germline. The CDR3 length is 12 residues. As DNA, the CDR3 is TGTGCCAGCAGTTCAAAGGGGGCGACGCAGTATTTT. Translation gives CASSSKGATQYF.

The gene calls are TRBV19 and TRBJ1-4; D may be TRBD1 (6 bases). Trimming pared 3 bases from V and 2 bases from J, leaving 22 bases between. The CDR3 extends over 19 amino acids. Looked up from germline, CDR1 is LNHDA and CDR2 is SQIVND (reference sequence). The CDR3 nucleotides are TGTGCCAGTAGTATCGGACAGCAAACTTCGAGGGGCACTAATGAAAAACTGTTTTTT. It specifies CASSIGQQTSRGTNEKLFF.

V usage is TRBV12-3 or TRBV12-4 and J usage is TRBJ2-7; 9 bases match TRBD2. The CDR3 runs to 13 residues. Losses at the gene ends were 3 bases for V and 4 bases for J; bases not matched to a gene: 1. The CDR3 DNA follows: TGTGCCAGCAGTTTGCGGGAGGGTTACGAGCAGTACTTC. Translated, it gives CASSLREGYEQYF.

This clone was counted a single time. The chain joins TRBV7-9 to TRBJ2-7, with D perhaps matching TRBD2 (6 bases). V lost 5 bases and J lost 0, with 14 bases in between. Germline CDR1 is SEHNR and CDR2 is FQNEAQ (reference sequence). This CDR3 is 15 amino acids long. The CDR3 sequence: CASSPPAGSSYEQYF. The DNA of the CDR3 is TGTGCCAGCAGCCCCCCTGCCGGGAGCTCCTACGAGCAGTACTTC.

The V call is TRBV11-2, the J call TRBJ2-5; the match to TRBD2 covers 7 bases. The V gene end was trimmed by 0 bases and the J gene end by 5 bases; junction bases not matched to a gene: 9. There are 16 residues in the CDR3. Germline assignment: CDR1 SGHAT and CDR2 FQNNGV. CDR3 sequence: CASSLDLSGGFETQYF. In DNA, the CDR3 is TGTGCCAGCAGCTTAGATCTGTCGGGAGGATTCGAGACCCAGTACTTC.

For the CDR3, the DNA is TGTGCCAGCAGTTTGACGAGGACAGAGGGCGAGCAGTACTTC. Protein sequence: CASSLTRTEGEQYF. This chain links TRBV6-6 with TRBJ2-7, with a weak D call TRBD1 (6 bases). The germline CDR1 and CDR2 sequences are MNHNY and SVGAGI (reference sequence). With 4 bases removed from V and 6 bases from J, the gap between germline ends came to 16 bases. The length of the CDR3 is 14 residues.

The chain carries TRBV6-4 and TRBJ2-4; 8 bases match TRBD2. Germline V gene data show CDR1 as MRHNA and CDR2 as SNTAGT. This CDR3 comprises 13 residues. V gave up 3 bases and J gave up 9 bases; unmatched junction bases: 4. CDR3 DNA sequence: TGTGCCAGCAGTGAAAGTAGCGGGACCATTCAGTACTTC. Encoded protein: CASSESSGTIQYF.

In this sample, this clone turned up a few times. The chain joins TRBV4-3 to TRBJ2-7; no definite D call. Trimming stripped 0 bases from V and 2 bases from J, with 11 bases between. This CDR3 spans 15 amino acids. In germline, CDR1 is LGHNA, CDR2 YSLEER. The CDR3 region is CASSQDPTETYEQYF. The CDR3 DNA reads TGCGCCAGCAGCCAAGACCCAACAGAGACCTACGAGCAGTACTTC.

This clone has just one count. The chain has TRBV20-1 and TRBJ2-7; a possible D gene is TRBD1 (6 bases). With 6 bases removed from V and 4 bases from J, the gap between germline ends came to 10 bases. Germline V gene lookup returns CDR1 DFQATT and CDR2 SNEGSKA (reference sequence). The CDR3 length is 11 residues. The CDR3 sequence is CSAPQGYEQYF. The CDR3 DNA follows: TGCAGTGCCCCACAGGGTTACGAGCAGTACTTC.

The V and J genes are TRBV18 and TRBJ2-1; D perhaps matches TRBD1 (6 bases). CDR1 is KGHSH and CDR2 is LQKENI in the germline V gene. Deletions cut 2 bases from V and 14 bases from J, with 13 bases between. CDR3 size: 12 residues. The CDR3 DNA reads TGTGCCAGCTCACCAGACAGGTTTTTAGAGTTCTTC. Residues: CASSPDRFLEFF.

V usage is TRBV18 and J usage is TRBJ1-1; possible D gene TRBD1, 5 bases. Trimming removed 3 bases at V and 2 bases at J, with 19 bases between. The germline V gene encodes CDR1 KGHSH and CDR2 LQKENI. The CDR3 spans 17 residues. The CDR3 region is CASSPSGDRALNTEAFF. Written as DNA, the CDR3 is TGTGCCAGCTCACCGTCGGGAGACAGAGCCCTAAACACTGAAGCTTTCTTT.

The rearrangement links TRBV6-2 or TRBV6-3 to TRBJ2-7, with D uncertain. Trimming pared 4 bases from V and 0 bases from J, leaving 13 bases between. Germline V gives CDR1 MNHEY, CDR2 SVGEGT. The CDR3 spans 15 residues. The CDR3 spells CASSSLAVLSYEQYF. The CDR3 coding sequence is TGTGCCAGCAGTTCCTTGGCGGTTCTCTCCTACGAGCAGTACTTC.

V usage is TRBV28 and J usage is TRBJ2-7; 7 bases line up with TRBD2. Germline V gene data show CDR1 as MDHEN and CDR2 as SYDVKM. After removal of 2 bases from V and 2 bases from J, the junction contained 3 bases not matched to a gene. The CDR3 has 14 amino acids. CDR3 amino acids: CASSLRAGPYEQYF. The CDR3 DNA is TGTGCCAGCAGTTTAAGAGCGGGGCCCTACGAGCAGTACTTC.

This clone occurred once. The genes are TRBV30 and TRBJ2-2; possibly TRBD1 for D (6 bases). Trimming cost V 4 bases and J 4 bases, with 13 bases left between them. Germline-derived CDR1 and CDR2 are GTSNPN and SVGIG (reference sequence). The CDR3 length is 14 residues. Here the CDR3 reads CAWNPQGLTGELFF. In nucleotides, the CDR3 is TGTGCCTGGAACCCCCAGGGGCTCACCGGGGAGCTGTTTTTT.

The chain carries TRBV29-1 and TRBJ2-2; a possible D gene is TRBD1 (6 bases). The CDR3 has 13 residues. Germline V gives CDR1 SQVTM, CDR2 ANQGSEA. V was shortened by 6 bases and J by 3 bases, with 11 bases between the two germline ends. This CDR3 reads CSVGPGDTGELFF. CDR3 nucleotide sequence: TGCAGCGTAGGGCCAGGGGACACCGGGGAGCTGTTTTTT.

The chain carries TRBV30 and TRBJ1-1, with D possibly matching TRBD1 (6 bases). The CDR3 extends over 13 amino acids. Germline V gene data show CDR1 as GTSNPN and CDR2 as SVGIG (reference sequence). Between the trimmed V and J ends, which lost 5 bases and 5 bases, there was a span of 15 bases. CDR3 region: CAWGRTVGTEAFF. The CDR3, as DNA: TGTGCCTGGGGGAGGACAGTAGGTACTGAAGCTTTCTTT.

V and J are TRBV6-5 and TRBJ2-5, with TRBD1 matching over 7 bases. CDR1 is MNHEY, CDR2 SVGAGI, per germline. V gave up 1 base and J gave up 5 bases; unmatched junction bases: 7. The CDR3 contains 15 residues. CDR3 DNA sequence: TGTGCCAGCAGTTACTTGCGACAGGGCGGGGAGACCCAGTACTTC. This codes for CASSYLRQGGETQYF.

The V call is TRBV18, the J call TRBJ1-5, with 9 bases that match TRBD1. This CDR3 spans 15 amino acids. Losses at the gene ends were 3 bases for V and 6 bases for J; bases not matched to a gene: 6. CDR1 and CDR2 from the germline V gene are KGHSH and LQKENI. CDR3 nucleotides: TGTGCCAGCTCACCTCGACAGGGGGGGCGTCAGCCCCAGCATTTT. Amino acid sequence: CASSPRQGGRQPQHF.

This clone was recorded only once. The chain joins TRBV4-3 to TRBJ2-7; 11 bases line up with TRBD2. Germline V gene data show CDR1 as LGHNA and CDR2 as YSLEER. The J segment lost 1 base and the V segment lost 1 base, leaving 6 bases of the junction unmatched. The CDR3 has 17 amino acids. CDR3 DNA: TGCGCCAGCAGCCAAGGACTAACTAGCGGGAGATCCTACGAGCAGTACTTC. This translates into CASSQGLTSGRSYEQYF.

This sequence joins TRBV6-5 and TRBJ1-5; D remains unclear. The V end lost 4 bases, the J end lost 0 bases, and 4 bases lay between the germline ends. Germline V gene sequence: CDR1 MNHEY, CDR2 SVGAGI. The CDR3 is made up of 13 amino acids. The CDR3 DNA is TGTGCCAGCAGTTTAGTTAGCAATCAGCCCCAGCATTTT. Translation gives CASSLVSNQPQHF.

The chain combines TRBV14 with TRBJ2-1, with 8 bases lining up with TRBD2. The germline CDR1 and CDR2 sequences are SGHDN and FVKESK. CDR3 length: 17 amino acids. Losses at the gene ends were 3 bases for V and 4 bases for J; bases not matched to a gene: 11. The CDR3 DNA reads as TGTGCCAGCAGCCAGCTCTCAACCGGGACTAGGTACAATGAGCAGTTCTTC. Translation: CASSQLSTGTRYNEQFF.

The chain joins TRBV28 to TRBJ1-6; 7 positions match TRBD1. The germline V gene encodes CDR1 MDHEN and CDR2 SYDVKM. There are 14 residues in the CDR3. J lost 14 bases, V lost 6 bases, and 13 bases had no gene match. The CDR3 loop is CASSPGQPPETLHF. CDR3 nucleotides: TGTGCCAGCAGCCCGGGACAGCCTCCTGAAACCCTCCACTTT.

V and J are TRBV29-1 and TRBJ2-3, with a possible D match to TRBD2 (7 bases). The length of the CDR3 is 11 residues. CDR1 and CDR2 from the germline V gene are SQVTM and ANQGSEA. V lost 7 bases and J lost 5, with 10 bases in between. CDR3 in DNA: TGCAGCGCGGGGGGACAAGATACGCAGTATTTT. Translated: CSAGGQDTQYF.

This clone has only a few counts. The chain links TRBV18 to TRBJ2-2; 8 bases line up with TRBD2. The CDR3 extends over 17 amino acids. The ends lost 4 bases at V and 0 bases at J; junction bases unmatched: 7. Germline V gene sequence: CDR1 KGHSH, CDR2 LQKENI. The CDR3 loop reads CASSLGAGEANTGELFF. CDR3 DNA: TGTGCCAGCTCACTCGGAGCGGGAGAAGCGAACACCGGGGAGCTGTTTTTT.

The chain is built from TRBV5-4 and TRBJ1-1, with 8 nucleotides matching TRBD1. Germline lookup yields CDR1 SGHNT and CDR2 YYREEE (reference sequence). The junction had 9 bases not matched to a gene; V was cut back by 3 bases and J by 2 bases. The CDR3 contains 16 residues. The CDR3 DNA sequence: TGTGCCAGCAGCTACTACAGGGGGGCGGGAAACACTGAAGCTTTCTTT. Its protein product is CASSYYRGAGNTEAFF.